Given below is one T cell receptor beta chain in context. This entry belongs to a study of prognosis after radiotherapy for stage I lung cancer. At the level of the study: Newly diagnosed primary stage I lung tumors were found in roughly 13 patients, while oligometastatic NSCLC after surgical resection of the primary tumor was found in four or five. Distant metastases arose in a few patients, median approximately 7 months post-radiotherapy; some 15 had no significant progression. 13 men and a handful of women, aged roughly 50 to 90 and with a median age of approximately 70 years, made up the patients. Histology showed adenocarcinoma in some twelve patients versus squamous cell carcinoma in more than five.

V was cut by 7 bases and J by 3 bases, with 15 bases left in between. The germline V gene has CDR1 MNHNS and CDR2 SASEGT. This CDR3 has 14 amino acids. Two-round multiplex PCR amplified TCR beta CDR3 from genomic DNA. For every TRBV and TRBJ gene, a specific primer was used in first-round PCR. TCRdb re-called the multiplex PCR reads with MiXCR, one entry per CDR3 protein. The repertoire holds fewer than 20,000 distinct CDR3 sequences, with roughly two fifths as singletons. The chain carries TRBV6-1 and TRBJ1-1; D might be TRBD1 (5 bases). Sample: PBMCs, taken before or after stereotactic body radiation therapy (not recorded which). The origin of this receptor is a donor of 50 years or more with non-small cell lung cancer. In DNA form, the CDR3 reads TGTGCCAGCAAGGGTTCGGGGGGAGACACTGAAGCTTTCTTT. This translates into CASKGSGGDTEAFF.